These T cell receptor beta chains were read from a single sample in a study of blood T cell repertoires in COVID-19. The method was immunoSEQ multiplex PCR; TCRdb's version includes in-frame clones alone and lacks a portion of them. The data show 93,000 or so clones, just over 85% seen once. Sequencing was carried out using peripheral blood. Receptors were obtained from a human donor in a cohort sampled during active COVID-19. CDR3s include the opening cysteine and the closing phenylalanine or tryptophan. The D gene is left open where the match is weak. Clone size appears in some rows only: once, few, many, or a class for an expanded clone.

d_call	clone_size	v_call	j_call	cdr3_aa	cdr3_nt
NA	NA	TRBV9	TRBJ2-6	CASSPEQSGANVLTF	TGTGCCAGCAGCCCCGAACAATCCGGGGCCAACGTCCTGACTTTC
NA	NA	TRBV9	TRBJ1-1	CASSAAGFTEAFF	TGTGCCAGCAGCGCGGCAGGGTTCACTGAAGCTTTCTTT
TRBD1	NA	TRBV29-1	TRBJ2-3	CSVEQLGQGATDTQYF	TGCAGCGTGGAACAATTGGGACAGGGGGCTACAGATACGCAGTATTTT
NA	NA	TRBV11-2	TRBJ1-6	CASSSRWGGGSYNSPLHF	TGTGCCAGCAGCTCCCGTTGGGGGGGAGGCTCCTATAATTCACCCCTCCACTTT
TRBD1	NA	TRBV19	TRBJ1-2	CASKRQGANYGYTF	TGTGCCAGTAAACGCCAGGGGGCTAACTATGGCTACACCTTC
NA	NA	TRBV9	TRBJ2-6	CASSVARTGGANVLTF	TGTGCCAGCAGCGTAGCTCGAACGGGTGGGGCCAACGTCCTGACTTTC
TRBD1	once	TRBV7-2	TRBJ2-2	CASSQGVGELFF	TGTGCCAGCTCACAGGGGGTCGGGGAGCTGTTTTTT
NA	few	TRBV3-1/TRBV3-2	TRBJ1-6	CASSQARQPYNNSPLHF	TGTGCCAGCAGCCAAGCTAGGCAGCCGTACAATAATTCACCCCTCCACTTT
TRBD2	NA	TRBV4-3	TRBJ2-1	CASSPGLAGVEQFF	TGCGCCAGCAGCCCAGGACTAGCGGGAGTTGAGCAGTTCTTC
TRBD1	NA	TRBV28	TRBJ2-7	CASSSTGGASYEQYF	TGTGCCAGCAGTTCTACAGGGGGCGCCTCCTACGAGCAGTACTTC
TRBD2	NA	TRBV18	TRBJ2-3	CASSLAGGTDTQYF	TGTGCCAGCTCACTAGCGGGGGGCACAGATACGCAGTATTTT
TRBD1	NA	TRBV19	TRBJ2-6	CASSIDPRDRVSGANVLTF	TGTGCCAGTAGTATAGACCCCCGGGACAGAGTCTCTGGGGCCAACGTCCTGACTTTC
TRBD1	NA	TRBV30	TRBJ1-5	CACQGDGQPQHF	TGTGCCTGCCAGGGGGACGGGCAGCCCCAGCATTTT
TRBD2	NA	TRBV9	TRBJ2-7	CASSVATSGRAVQYF	TGTGCCAGCAGCGTAGCTACTAGCGGGAGGGCCGTGCAGTACTTC
TRBD1	NA	TRBV4-1	TRBJ1-2	CASSQEEDRVYGYTF	TGCGCCAGCAGCCAAGAGGAGGACAGGGTCTATGGCTACACCTTC
NA	NA	TRBV30	TRBJ1-1	CAWTRTRVDGTEAFF	TGTGCCTGGACGCGGACCAGGGTAGACGGCACTGAAGCTTTCTTT
TRBD1	NA	TRBV7-9	TRBJ2-3	CASSPTGFTDTQYF	TGTGCCAGCAGCCCGACAGGGTTCACAGATACGCAGTATTTT